These T cell receptor beta chains were read from a single sample in a study of Ad26.COV2.S vaccination and SARS-CoV-2 variants. The method was immunoSEQ multiplex PCR; TCRdb's version includes in-frame clones alone and lacks a portion of them. This repertoire shows about 350,000 clones, under 95% found once; its top ten account for 3% to 4%. Here the sequenced sample was peripheral blood, taken after recovery from COVID-19. Every receptor here comes from a human donor who had recovered from COVID-19. Each CDR3 is given with its conserved first and last residue. Each record gives: V gene, J gene, CDR3 protein.

TRBV11-2,TRBJ1-1,CASSQQTNTEAFF
TRBV18,TRBJ1-2,CASSPSRGDYGYTF
TRBV10-2,TRBJ2-3,CASSEYPSGVTDTQYF
TRBV7-3,TRBJ2-7,CASSPDRDAHEQYF
TRBV6-5,TRBJ1-6,CASSPLASYNSPLHF
TRBV6-5,TRBJ2-7,CASIQSGYEQYF
TRBV11-2,TRBJ2-7,CASSSISYEQYF
TRBV19,TRBJ2-4,CASKQGGANIQYF
TRBV7-2,TRBJ2-7,CASSLIEMQGEQYF
TRBV5-3,TRBJ1-5,CARSCFPATGGNQPQHF
TRBV4-1,TRBJ1-4,CASSQETGQGSEKLFF
TRBV5-5,TRBJ2-5,CASSYGTLQETQYF
TRBV7-2,TRBJ2-7,CASTVSSHEQYF
TRBV11-2,TRBJ1-2,CASSLAQGAYGYTF
TRBV19,TRBJ1-5,CASSLGTANQPQHF
TRBV4-1,TRBJ2-1,CASSQEGGYNEQFF
TRBV11-2,TRBJ2-7,CASSFGSRESEQYF
TRBV5-1,TRBJ1-4,CASSLGYATNEKLFF
TRBV7-2,TRBJ2-3,CASSFLAGGPSTDTQYF
TRBV4-2,TRBJ1-5,CASSQGPTGTANQPQHF
TRBV10-2,TRBJ2-1,CASSVLGGSEFF
TRBV2,TRBJ2-6,CASSEDRSGANVLTF
TRBV2,TRBJ2-7,CASTKDLGYEQYF
TRBV5-1,TRBJ2-5,CASSYRRAQETQYF
TRBV6-5,TRBJ2-3,CASSYSDQGEQYF
TRBV5-4,TRBJ2-7,CASSLGWGGEQYF
TRBV18,TRBJ2-5,CASSPPRGRGETQYF
TRBV10-3,TRBJ1-2,CATNGLDYGYTF
TRBV6-6,TRBJ2-7,CASRTGIQEKYEQYF
TRBV7-2,TRBJ1-2,CASSLPGGGYTF
TRBV7-9,TRBJ1-2,CASSPQTWGSYGYTF
TRBV7-9,TRBJ1-2,CASSPRGQGSRSYTF
TRBV19,TRBJ1-5,CASSIWQGSPGNQPQHF
TRBV5-1,TRBJ1-2,CASKAGTEYGYTF
TRBV6-5,TRBJ2-1,CASGSPLTLGNEQFF
TRBV2,TRBJ2-5,CASSERTGGETQYF
TRBV9,TRBJ1-1,CASTPRWVNTEAFF
TRBV18,TRBJ2-7,CASSPGTAFDEQYF
TRBV5-4,TRBJ2-1,CAIPRDRSNNEQFF
TRBV9,TRBJ2-1,CASSHRDADLNEQFF
TRBV15,TRBJ2-1,CATSGSRLGPFNEQFF
TRBV10-1,TRBJ2-3,CASSESEEITDTQYF
TRBV19,TRBJ2-3,CASRRVVGDTQYF
TRBV7-2,TRBJ2-1,CASTSVGVAYNEQFF
TRBV28,TRBJ1-1,CASSLLGGAEAFF
TRBV2,TRBJ1-3,CASSETFWGRKAGNTIYF
TRBV10-1,TRBJ2-3,CASSAGTGIGDTQYF
TRBV11-2,TRBJ1-4,CASSLMGGQLNEKLFF
TRBV19,TRBJ1-1,CASSPSVNTEAFF
TRBV5-1,TRBJ2-7,CASSLAGGALYEQYF
TRBV27,TRBJ1-5,CASSLTTGQPQHF
TRBV7-6,TRBJ1-2,CASSLVGYGYTF
TRBV6-1,TRBJ1-4,CASSYHDRAKLFF
TRBV2,TRBJ2-3,CASSRRLAGGPDTQYF
TRBV14,TRBJ1-1,CASSQGSKGRAFF
TRBV7-2,TRBJ1-3,CASSLAPGLAGPGNTIYF
TRBV6-1,TRBJ1-1,CASSDRGVTTEAFF